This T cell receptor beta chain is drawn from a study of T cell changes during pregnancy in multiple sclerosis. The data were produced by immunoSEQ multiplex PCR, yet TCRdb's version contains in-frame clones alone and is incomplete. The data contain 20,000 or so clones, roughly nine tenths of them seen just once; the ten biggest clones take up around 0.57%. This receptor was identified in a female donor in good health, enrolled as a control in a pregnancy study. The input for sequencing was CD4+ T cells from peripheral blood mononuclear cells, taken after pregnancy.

The CDR3 DNA follows: TGTGCCAGCAGCTTAGGAGACTCTCAGTACTTC. Residues: CASSLGDSQYF. The V gene is TRBV7-8, the J gene TRBJ2-4; D is undetermined. V shed 1 base and J shed 12 bases, with 7 bases lying between them. Germline V CDR1 and CDR2: SGHVS, FQNEAQ. The CDR3 runs to 11 residues.